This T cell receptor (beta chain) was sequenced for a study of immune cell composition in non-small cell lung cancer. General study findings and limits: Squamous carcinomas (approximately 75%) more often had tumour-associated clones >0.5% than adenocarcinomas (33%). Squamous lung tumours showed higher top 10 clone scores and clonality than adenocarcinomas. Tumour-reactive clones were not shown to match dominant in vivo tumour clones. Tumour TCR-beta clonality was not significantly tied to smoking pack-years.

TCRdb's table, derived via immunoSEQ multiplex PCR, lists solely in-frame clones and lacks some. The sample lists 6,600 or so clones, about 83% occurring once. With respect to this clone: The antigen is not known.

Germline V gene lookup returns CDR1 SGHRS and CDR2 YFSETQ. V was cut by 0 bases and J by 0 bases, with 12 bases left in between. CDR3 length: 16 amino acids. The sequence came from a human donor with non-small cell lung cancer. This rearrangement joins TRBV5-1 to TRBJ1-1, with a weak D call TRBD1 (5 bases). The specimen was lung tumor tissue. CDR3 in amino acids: CASSLGQSMVNTEAFF. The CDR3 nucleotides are TGCGCCAGCAGCTTGGGACAGTCCATGGTGAACACTGAAGCTTTCTTT.